This T cell receptor beta chain appears in the sequencing data of a study of beta chain features in type 1 diabetes. One heparinised blood draw averaging about 120 mL was given by each donor. Sorting of CD4+ naive, central memory, regulatory and stem cell-like memory cells was performed via CD45RO/CCR7/CD25/CD127/CD95/CD27. Sorted populations all exceeded 98% purity. In this sample, this clone turned up a few times. What it binds is unknown. Expressed TCRB transcripts were sequenced, since all the RNA that had been isolated was reverse transcribed. The table came from immunoSEQ multiplex PCR; TCRdb's copy has only in-frame clones and leaves some out. Among about 650,000 clones, around an eighth were seen once, and the ten largest hold around 0.12%. Germline V gene lookup returns CDR1 SGHRS and CDR2 YFSETQ. Trimming shortened V by 0 bases and J by 6 bases, and 8 bases separated the two germline ends. The CDR3 is 13 residues long.

Whole-study findings and limits: A moderate, significant TCRB CDR3 shortening appeared in type 1 diabetes across four CD4+ subsets.

J is TRBJ2-3 and V is TRBV5-1; the D gene is possibly TRBD1 (5 bases). The sequencing sample was made of naive CD4+ T cells from blood. The sequence was obtained from a man under 40 with type 1 diabetes. In DNA form, the CDR3 reads TGCGCCAGCAGCTTGGAGGACATGGATACGCAGTATTTT. Its protein is CASSLEDMDTQYF.